Listed below are T cell receptor beta chains from one sample, sequenced in a study of blood T cell repertoires in COVID-19. Libraries were prepared by immunoSEQ multiplex PCR; TCRdb keeps only in-frame clonotypes and omits some of them. Of 100,000 to 120,000 clones in the sample, about 85% are singletons; the top ten hold 1.5% to 1.8%. Material for sequencing was peripheral blood. The receptors come from a man in his forties or fifties with acute or convalescent COVID-19. Each CDR3 is given with its conserved first and last residue. Each record gives: D gene, V gene, clone size, J gene, CDR3 DNA, CDR3 protein. The D gene is left open where the match is weak. Clone size appears in some rows only: once, few, many, or a class for an expanded clone.

TRBD2,TRBV9,NA,TRBJ2-2,TGTGCCAGCAGCTTGAGCGGGACGAACACCGGGGAGCTGTTTTTT,CASSLSGTNTGELFF
NA,TRBV24-1,NA,TRBJ1-2,TGTGCCACCAGTGATCGCAGGACAGAGAACTATGGCTACACCTTC,CATSDRRTENYGYTF
NA,TRBV23-1,NA,TRBJ1-6,TGCGCCAGCAGTCACCCCTCCTATGGGAGCTATAATTCACCCCTCCACTTT,CASSHPSYGSYNSPLHF
NA,TRBV29-1,NA,TRBJ1-2,TGCAGCGTTGAACTACCCAGGGTTGGCTACACCTTC,CSVELPRVGYTF
NA,TRBV19,NA,TRBJ1-5,TGTGCCAGTAGTCTCTACAGGGCCAATCAGCCCCAGCATTTT,CASSLYRANQPQHF
TRBD2,TRBV10-3,few,TRBJ2-7,TGTGCCATCGCGGGACTAGCGGACTACGAGCAGTACTTC,CAIAGLADYEQYF
TRBD1,TRBV5-1,NA,TRBJ1-1,TGCGCCAGCAGGGCCGGGACAGCGAACACTGAAGCTTTCTTT,CASRAGTANTEAFF
TRBD2,TRBV5-8,once,TRBJ2-3,TGTGCCAGCAGCTTCCGACTAGCGGGGGGACAAGATACGCAGTATTTT,CASSFRLAGGQDTQYF
TRBD1,TRBV10-1,NA,TRBJ2-7,TGCGCCAGCAGTGGGGACAGGGTTGCCTACGAGCAGTACTTC,CASSGDRVAYEQYF
TRBD2,TRBV10-3,once,TRBJ2-3,TGTGCCATCAGTGAGTGGACTAGTGGTACAGATACGCAGTATTTT,CAISEWTSGTDTQYF
NA,TRBV5-1,NA,TRBJ1-2,TGCGCCAGCAGCTTGTCCGGGATCTTGGACTATGGCTACACCTTC,CASSLSGILDYGYTF
NA,TRBV30,NA,TRBJ1-4,TGTGCCTGGAGTGTGACGGTGGGCAGGGTTGGGGAAAAACTGTTTTTT,CAWSVTVGRVGEKLFF
NA,TRBV11-2,NA,TRBJ2-6,TGTGCCAGCAGCTTAGATCCAGGGGTTGGGGCCAACGTCCTGACTTTC,CASSLDPGVGANVLTF
NA,TRBV3-1/TRBV3-2,NA,TRBJ1-2,TGTGCCAGCAGCAACACCAGGGGCAACTATGGCTACACCTTC,CASSNTRGNYGYTF
TRBD1,TRBV28,once,TRBJ1-5,TGTGCCAGCAGTGCCGGGACAGGGAGTCAGCCCCAGCATTTT,CASSAGTGSQPQHF
TRBD2,TRBV25-1,NA,TRBJ2-1,TGTGCCAGCACCAGTAGCGGGGCCGTCAATGAGCAGTTCTTC,CASTSSGAVNEQFF
NA,TRBV5-4,NA,TRBJ1-4,TGTGCCAGCAGCTTGGCCACAGGAGCAACTGAAAAACTGTTTTTT,CASSLATGATEKLFF
NA,TRBV5-1,NA,TRBJ1-6,TGCGCCAGCAGCTTGGAGGCAGGGAATAATTCACCCCTCCACTTT,CASSLEAGNNSPLHF
TRBD2,TRBV7-2,NA,TRBJ2-7,TGTGCCAGCAGCCCCGGGGGGATCTTCTACGAGCAGTACTTC,CASSPGGIFYEQYF
NA,TRBV5-1,NA,TRBJ1-2,TGCGCCAGCAGCTTGGGCGGGATGGGGGACTATGGCTACACCTTC,CASSLGGMGDYGYTF
NA,TRBV19,NA,TRBJ1-3,TGTGCCAGTAGTATTTCGCAGGACTATCTGAACACCATATATTTT,CASSISQDYLNTIYF
NA,TRBV5-1,NA,TRBJ2-1,TGCGCCAGCAGCTTGGCCTCGGGGACATTCTCCATTAGCTCCTACAATGAGCAGTTCTTC,CASSLASGTFSISSYNEQFF
TRBD1,TRBV28,NA,TRBJ1-4,TGTGCCAGCAGTCAGACGACAGGGGGGATTGAAAAACTGTTTTTT,CASSQTTGGIEKLFF
NA,TRBV7-2,NA,TRBJ2-3,TGTGCCAGCTCCCGGAGTGTGGGCACAGATACGCAGTATTTT,CASSRSVGTDTQYF
NA,TRBV5-6,few,TRBJ1-6,TGTGCCAGCAGCTTGGAGCGGCAGGGGAGCCCCTATAATTCACCCCTCCACTTT,CASSLERQGSPYNSPLHF
TRBD1,TRBV4-2,NA,TRBJ1-3,TGTGCCAGCAGCCAAGAGCGCAGGGGGGCTGGAAACACCATATATTTT,CASSQERRGAGNTIYF
NA,TRBV7-8,NA,TRBJ2-7,TGTGCCAGCAGCCAGGAGGGATCCTACGAGCAGTACTTC,CASSQEGSYEQYF
TRBD2,TRBV11-3,NA,TRBJ2-3,TGTGCCAGCAGCTTCCGGACTAGCGGGGGTTCAGATACGCAGTATTTT,CASSFRTSGGSDTQYF
TRBD1,TRBV28,NA,TRBJ1-1,TGTGCCAGCAGCCCAGGAGGGGGCACGAACACTGAAGCTTTCTTT,CASSPGGGTNTEAFF
NA,TRBV3-1/TRBV3-2,NA,TRBJ2-2,TGTGCCAGCAGCCACCCCTTAGGCGCGGGGTCCACCGGGGAGCTGTTTTTT,CASSHPLGAGSTGELFF
TRBD1,TRBV4-1,NA,TRBJ1-1,TGCGCCAGCAGCCGCCCGGGACAGGGGATCTCAGGAGCTTTCTTT,CASSRPGQGISGAFF
NA,TRBV4-1,NA,TRBJ1-1,TGCGCCAGCAGCCAAGACCCTTGGGGGGGCACTGAAGCTTTCTTT,CASSQDPWGGTEAFF
TRBD2,TRBV6-2/TRBV6-3,NA,TRBJ2-1,TGTGCCAGCAGGCCTACTAGCGTTGCAAGCAATGAGCAGTTCTTC,CASRPTSVASNEQFF
NA,TRBV9,NA,TRBJ1-1,TGTGCCAGCAGCGTAGTAGGGCAGGGTGAAGCTTTCTTT,CASSVVGQGEAFF
NA,TRBV29-1,NA,TRBJ1-1,TGCAGCGTTGAAGAGACTGTGAACACTGAAGCTTTCTTT,CSVEETVNTEAFF
NA,TRBV7-9,NA,TRBJ2-3,TGTGCCAGCAGCTTAGTGTCTAGCACAGATACGCAGTATTTT,CASSLVSSTDTQYF
NA,TRBV5-4,NA,TRBJ1-1,TGTGCCAGCAGGGCTATAGGGGCTAGCACTGAAGCTTTCTTT,CASRAIGASTEAFF
NA,TRBV25-1,few,TRBJ1-2,TGTGCCAGCAGTGAATCCGGTGGCGGGTCGGGCTACACCTTC,CASSESGGGSGYTF
TRBD1,TRBV2,NA,TRBJ1-2,TGTGCCAGCAGGGTGGACAGGGGAGAAGGCTACACCTTC,CASRVDRGEGYTF
NA,TRBV5-4,NA,TRBJ2-5,TGTGCCAGCAGCCGTACGCAGGGGTCGGGAGAGACCCAGTACTTC,CASSRTQGSGETQYF
TRBD1,TRBV27,NA,TRBJ1-3,TGTGCCAGCAGTCCCAGGACAGGGGAGGGCACCATATATTTT,CASSPRTGEGTIYF
NA,TRBV7-8,NA,TRBJ1-4,TGTGCCAGCAGCTTAGAGGCAGGGAGGGGAGATGAAAAACTGTTTTTT,CASSLEAGRGDEKLFF
NA,TRBV6-5,NA,TRBJ1-2,TGTGCCAGCAGTTACTCTCCCTCTGCTAACTATGGCTACACCTTC,CASSYSPSANYGYTF
TRBD1,TRBV29-1,NA,TRBJ1-2,TGCAGCGTTATCACCGACAGGGGCGTCGCATATGGCTACACCTTC,CSVITDRGVAYGYTF
TRBD2,TRBV6-6,NA,TRBJ2-2,TGTGCCAGCAGTCAGGGACTAGCGGGGGGTTGGACCGGGGAGCTGTTTTTT,CASSQGLAGGWTGELFF
NA,TRBV19,NA,TRBJ1-5,TGTGCCAGTAGTATAGGTCGGCAGGACAATCAGCCCCAGCATTTT,CASSIGRQDNQPQHF
NA,TRBV12-3/TRBV12-4,NA,TRBJ2-3,TGTGCCAGCAGTTGGGACACCCATACGCAGTATTTT,CASSWDTHTQYF
TRBD1,TRBV10-3,few,TRBJ2-3,TGTGCCTACGGACAGGGGATAGCCTCCTCCACAGATACGCAGTATTTT,CAYGQGIASSTDTQYF
NA,TRBV3-1/TRBV3-2,NA,TRBJ1-5,TGTGCCAGCAGCCGCGGGCCTAATCAGCCCCAGCATTTT,CASSRGPNQPQHF
NA,TRBV5-1,NA,TRBJ2-3,TGCGCCAGCACCCCTCGGGGGATCTTCACAGATACGCAGTATTTT,CASTPRGIFTDTQYF
TRBD2,TRBV7-3,once,TRBJ2-6,TGTGCCAGCAGCTTAATGCCGGGGGGCTCTGGGGCCAACGTCCTGACTTTC,CASSLMPGGSGANVLTF
NA,TRBV6-5,NA,TRBJ1-1,TGTGCCAGCAGTAGGGGACTCATTCACACTGAAGCTTTCTTT,CASSRGLIHTEAFF
TRBD2,TRBV7-3,NA,TRBJ2-3,TGTGCCAGCAGCTTAGGAGCGGGGACCACAGATACGCAGTATTTT,CASSLGAGTTDTQYF
TRBD1,TRBV27,NA,TRBJ1-5,TGTGCCAGCAGAAAACAGGGGGCATTCAATCAGCCCCAGCATTTT,CASRKQGAFNQPQHF
TRBD1,TRBV6-5,few,TRBJ1-1,TGTGCCAGCAGAGGGACAGACGGTAACACTGAAGCTTTCTTT,CASRGTDGNTEAFF
TRBD1,TRBV27,NA,TRBJ1-5,TGTGCCAGCAGTATACAGGGGAATCAGCCCCAGCATTTT,CASSIQGNQPQHF
NA,TRBV5-4,NA,TRBJ1-2,TGTGCCAGCAGCTTGCGGGTTGATGGGTATGGCTACACCTTC,CASSLRVDGYGYTF